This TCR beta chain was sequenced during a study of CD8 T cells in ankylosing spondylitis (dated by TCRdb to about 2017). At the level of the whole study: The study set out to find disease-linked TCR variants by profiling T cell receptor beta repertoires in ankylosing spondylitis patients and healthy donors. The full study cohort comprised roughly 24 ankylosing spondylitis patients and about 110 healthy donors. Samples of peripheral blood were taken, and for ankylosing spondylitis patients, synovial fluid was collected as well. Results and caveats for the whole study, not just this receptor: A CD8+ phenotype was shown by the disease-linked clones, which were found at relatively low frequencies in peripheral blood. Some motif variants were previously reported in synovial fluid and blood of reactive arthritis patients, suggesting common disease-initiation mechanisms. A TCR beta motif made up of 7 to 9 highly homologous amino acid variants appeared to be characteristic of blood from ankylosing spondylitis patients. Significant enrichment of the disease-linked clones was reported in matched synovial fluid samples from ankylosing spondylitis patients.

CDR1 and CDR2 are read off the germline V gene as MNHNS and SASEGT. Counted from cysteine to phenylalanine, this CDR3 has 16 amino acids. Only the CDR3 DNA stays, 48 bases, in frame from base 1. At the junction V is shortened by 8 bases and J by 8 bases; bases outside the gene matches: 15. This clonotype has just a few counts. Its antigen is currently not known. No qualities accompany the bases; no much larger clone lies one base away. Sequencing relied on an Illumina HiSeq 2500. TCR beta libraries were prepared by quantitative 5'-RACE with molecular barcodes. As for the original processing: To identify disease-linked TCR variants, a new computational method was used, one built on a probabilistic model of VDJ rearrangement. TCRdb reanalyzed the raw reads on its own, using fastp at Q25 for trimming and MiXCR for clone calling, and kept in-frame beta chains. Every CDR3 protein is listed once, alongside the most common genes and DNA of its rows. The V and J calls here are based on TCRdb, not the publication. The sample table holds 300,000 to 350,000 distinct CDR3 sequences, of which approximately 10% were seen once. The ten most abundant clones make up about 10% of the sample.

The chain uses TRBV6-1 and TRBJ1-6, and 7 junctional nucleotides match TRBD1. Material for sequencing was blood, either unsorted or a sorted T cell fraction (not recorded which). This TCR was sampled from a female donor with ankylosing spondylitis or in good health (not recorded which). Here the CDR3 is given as CASGKPPGQPDSPLHF. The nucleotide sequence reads TGTGCCAGCGGTAAACCTCCGGGACAGCCGGATTCACCCCTCCACTTT.